Sequencing of this TCR beta chain was carried out in a study of blood T cell repertoires in COVID-19. Study context: Samples came from the United States, Italy and Spain, spanning acute and convalescent COVID-19.

Per the study methods: Amplification of reference gene primers provided the estimated nucleated cell counts. Libraries were prepared by immunoSEQ multiplex PCR; TCRdb keeps only in-frame clonotypes and omits some of them. V and J calls and clone size follow that table, whereas D and trimming were derived from the DNA. The sample has 45,000 to 50,000 clones; approximately 87% are singletons. The CDR3 length is 16 residues. V was clipped by 2 bases and J by 7 bases, with 18 bases between them. Germline assignment: CDR1 SNHLY and CDR2 FYNNEI. The chain links TRBV2 to TRBJ2-1, with D possibly TRBD2 on 6 matching bases. Material for sequencing was peripheral blood. The sequence came from a human donor in a cohort sampled during active COVID-19. Written as DNA, the CDR3 is TGTGCCAGCAGTGAAAGGGGTCTAGCGACGGGGAATGAGCAGTTCTTC. It is translated as CASSERGLATGNEQFF.